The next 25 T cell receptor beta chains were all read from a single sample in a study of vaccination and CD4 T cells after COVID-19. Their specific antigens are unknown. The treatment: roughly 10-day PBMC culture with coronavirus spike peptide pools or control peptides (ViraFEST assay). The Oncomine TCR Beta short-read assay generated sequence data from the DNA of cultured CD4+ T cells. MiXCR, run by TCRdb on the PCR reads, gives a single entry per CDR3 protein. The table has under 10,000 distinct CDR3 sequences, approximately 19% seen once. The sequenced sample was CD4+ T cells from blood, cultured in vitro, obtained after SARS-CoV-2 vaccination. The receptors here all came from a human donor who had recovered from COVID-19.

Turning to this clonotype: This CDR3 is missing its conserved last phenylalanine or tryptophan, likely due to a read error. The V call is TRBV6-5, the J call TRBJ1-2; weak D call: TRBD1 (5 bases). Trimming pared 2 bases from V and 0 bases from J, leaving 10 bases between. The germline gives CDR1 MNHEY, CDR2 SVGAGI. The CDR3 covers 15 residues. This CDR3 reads CASSYGRGPNYGYTL. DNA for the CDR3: TGTGCCAGCAGTTACGGGCGGGGACCTAACTATGGCTACACCCTC.

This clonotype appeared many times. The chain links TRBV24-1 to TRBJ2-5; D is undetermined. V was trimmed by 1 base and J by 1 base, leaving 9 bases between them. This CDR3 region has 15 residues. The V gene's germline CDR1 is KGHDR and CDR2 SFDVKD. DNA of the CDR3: TGTGCCACCAGTGATTTCGTTGCAGCCCAAGAGACCCAGTACTTC. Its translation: CATSDFVAAQETQYF.

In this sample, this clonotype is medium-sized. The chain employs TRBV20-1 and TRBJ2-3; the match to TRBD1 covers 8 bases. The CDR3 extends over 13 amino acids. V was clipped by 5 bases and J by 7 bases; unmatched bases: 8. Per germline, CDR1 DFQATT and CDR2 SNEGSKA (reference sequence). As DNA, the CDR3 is TGCAGTGCTCTCCCCCGGGACAGGCATACGCAGTATTTT. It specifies CSALPRDRHTQYF.

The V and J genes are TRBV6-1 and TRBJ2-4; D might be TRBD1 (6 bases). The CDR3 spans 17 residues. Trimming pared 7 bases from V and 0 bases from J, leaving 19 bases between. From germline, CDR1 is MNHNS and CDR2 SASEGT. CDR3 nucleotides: TGTGCCAGCACCCACCCTGAGGGGGACCTAGCCAAAAACATTCAGTACTTC. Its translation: CASTHPEGDLAKNIQYF.

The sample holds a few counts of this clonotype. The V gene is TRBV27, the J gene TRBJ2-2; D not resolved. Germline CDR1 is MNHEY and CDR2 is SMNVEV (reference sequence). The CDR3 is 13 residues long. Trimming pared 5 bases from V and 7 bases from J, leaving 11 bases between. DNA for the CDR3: TGTGCCAGCAGTCCCACCAACTACGGGGAGCTGTTTTTT. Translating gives CASSPTNYGELFF.

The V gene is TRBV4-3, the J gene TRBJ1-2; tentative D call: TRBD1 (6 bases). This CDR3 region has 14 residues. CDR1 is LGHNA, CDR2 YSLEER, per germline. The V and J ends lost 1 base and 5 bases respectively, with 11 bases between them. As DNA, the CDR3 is TGCGCCAGCAGCCAAGTTCTCGGACAGTATGGCTACACCTTC. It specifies CASSQVLGQYGYTF.

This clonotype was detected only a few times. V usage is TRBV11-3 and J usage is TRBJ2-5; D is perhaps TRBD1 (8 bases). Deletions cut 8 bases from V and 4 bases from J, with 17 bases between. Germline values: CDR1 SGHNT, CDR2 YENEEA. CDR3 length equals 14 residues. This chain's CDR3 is CASRDRTGGETQYF. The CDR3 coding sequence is TGTGCCAGCCGGGACAGGACGGGGGGAGAGACCCAGTACTTC.

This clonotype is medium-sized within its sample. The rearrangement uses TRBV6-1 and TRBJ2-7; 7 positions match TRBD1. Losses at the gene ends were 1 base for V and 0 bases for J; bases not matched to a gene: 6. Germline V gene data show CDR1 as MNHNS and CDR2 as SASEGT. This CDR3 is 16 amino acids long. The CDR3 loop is CASSEEIGTASYEQYF. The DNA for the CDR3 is TGTGCCAGCAGTGAAGAAATAGGGACAGCCTCCTACGAGCAGTACTTC.

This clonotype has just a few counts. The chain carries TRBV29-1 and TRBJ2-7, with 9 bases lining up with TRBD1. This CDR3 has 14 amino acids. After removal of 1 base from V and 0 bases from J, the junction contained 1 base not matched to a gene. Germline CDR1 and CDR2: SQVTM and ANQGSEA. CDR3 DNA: TGCAGCGTTGAAGGACAGGGGGGCTCCTACGAGCAGTACTTC. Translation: CSVEGQGGSYEQYF.

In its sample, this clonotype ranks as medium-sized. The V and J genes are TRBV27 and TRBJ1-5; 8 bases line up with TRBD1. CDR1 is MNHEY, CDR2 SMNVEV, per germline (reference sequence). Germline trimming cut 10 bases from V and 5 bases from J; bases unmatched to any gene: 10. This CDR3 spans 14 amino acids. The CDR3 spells CATQSRQGHQPQHF. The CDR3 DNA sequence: TGTGCCACCCAATCCAGACAGGGGCATCAGCCCCAGCATTTT.

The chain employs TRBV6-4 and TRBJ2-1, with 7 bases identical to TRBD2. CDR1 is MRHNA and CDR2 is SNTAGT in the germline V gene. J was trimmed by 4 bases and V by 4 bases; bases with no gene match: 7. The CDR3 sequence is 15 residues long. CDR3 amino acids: CASSVIGGGYNEQFF. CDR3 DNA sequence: TGTGCCAGCAGTGTCATTGGGGGGGGTTACAATGAGCAGTTCTTC.

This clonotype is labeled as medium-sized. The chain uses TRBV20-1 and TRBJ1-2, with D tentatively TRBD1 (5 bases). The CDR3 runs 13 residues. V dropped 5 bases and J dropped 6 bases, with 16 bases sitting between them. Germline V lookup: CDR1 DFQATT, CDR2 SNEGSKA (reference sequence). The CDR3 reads CSAGRVEKDGYTF. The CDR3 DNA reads TGCAGTGCTGGCAGGGTCGAGAAAGATGGCTACACCTTC.

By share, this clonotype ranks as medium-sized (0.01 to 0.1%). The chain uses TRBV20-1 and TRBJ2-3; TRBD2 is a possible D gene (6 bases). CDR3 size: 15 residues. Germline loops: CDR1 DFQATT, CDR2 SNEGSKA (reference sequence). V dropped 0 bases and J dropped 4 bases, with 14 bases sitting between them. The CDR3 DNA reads TGCAGTGCTAGAGATGGGGGAGGTGTTCCAGATACGCAGTATTTT. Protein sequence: CSARDGGGVPDTQYF.

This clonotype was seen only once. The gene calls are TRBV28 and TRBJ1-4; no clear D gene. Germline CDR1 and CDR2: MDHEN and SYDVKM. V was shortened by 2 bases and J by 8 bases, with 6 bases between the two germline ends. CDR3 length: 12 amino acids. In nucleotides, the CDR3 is TGTGCCAGCAGTTTAGTCCGGGAAAAACTGTTTTTT. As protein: CASSLVREKLFF.

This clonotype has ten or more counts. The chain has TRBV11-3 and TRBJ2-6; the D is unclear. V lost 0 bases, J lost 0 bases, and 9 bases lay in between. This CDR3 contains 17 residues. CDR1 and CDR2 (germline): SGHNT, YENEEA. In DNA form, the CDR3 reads TGTGCCAGCAGCTTAGAGGCCGTCGTCTCTGGGGCCAACGTCCTGACTTTC. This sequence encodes CASSLEAVVSGANVLTF.

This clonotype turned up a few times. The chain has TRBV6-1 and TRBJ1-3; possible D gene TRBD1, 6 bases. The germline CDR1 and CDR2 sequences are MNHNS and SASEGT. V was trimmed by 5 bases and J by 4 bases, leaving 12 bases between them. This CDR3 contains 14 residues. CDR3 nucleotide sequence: TGTGCCAGCAGTCCGGGGGGCAGAGGAAACACCATATATTTT. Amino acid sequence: CASSPGGRGNTIYF.

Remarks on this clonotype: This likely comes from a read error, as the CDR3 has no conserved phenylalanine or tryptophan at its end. The CDR3 bases are TGTGCCAGCAGTTCCTACTACGAGCAGTACCTC. Its translation is CASSSYYEQYL. The chain is built from TRBV2 and TRBJ2-7; unclear D gene. This CDR3 has 11 residues. V was clipped by 5 bases and J by 3 bases, with 5 bases between them. Germline assignment: CDR1 SNHLY and CDR2 FYNNEI.

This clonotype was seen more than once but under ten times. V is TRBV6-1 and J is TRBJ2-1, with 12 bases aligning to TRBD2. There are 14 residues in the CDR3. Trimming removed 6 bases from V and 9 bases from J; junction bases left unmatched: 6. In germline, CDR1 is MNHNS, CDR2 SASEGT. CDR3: CASSRLAGVGEQFF. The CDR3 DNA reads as TGTGCCAGCAGCCGACTAGCGGGAGTGGGTGAGCAGTTCTTC.

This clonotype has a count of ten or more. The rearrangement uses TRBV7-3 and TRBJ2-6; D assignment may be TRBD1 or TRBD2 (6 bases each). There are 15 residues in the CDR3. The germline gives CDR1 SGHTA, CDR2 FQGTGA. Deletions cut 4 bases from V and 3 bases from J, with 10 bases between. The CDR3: CASSSEGGGANVLTF. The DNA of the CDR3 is TGTGCCAGCAGCTCCGAGGGGGGTGGGGCCAACGTCCTGACTTTC.

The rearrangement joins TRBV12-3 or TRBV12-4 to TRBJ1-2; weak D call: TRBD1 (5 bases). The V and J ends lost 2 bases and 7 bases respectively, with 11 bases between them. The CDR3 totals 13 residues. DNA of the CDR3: TGTGCCAGCAGTTTACAGGGCTCTCGTGGCTACACCTTC. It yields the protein CASSLQGSRGYTF.

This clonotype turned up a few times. The CDR3 loop is CASSPPQSGGKTQYF. The CDR3 DNA follows: TGTGCCAGCAGTCCTCCACAGAGCGGGGGAAAGACCCAGTACTTC. This rearrangement joins TRBV14 to TRBJ2-5, with 8 bases fitting TRBD2. Per the germline V gene, CDR1 is SGHDN and CDR2 is FVKESK. V was clipped by 6 bases and J by 6 bases; unmatched bases: 12. The CDR3 is 15 residues long.

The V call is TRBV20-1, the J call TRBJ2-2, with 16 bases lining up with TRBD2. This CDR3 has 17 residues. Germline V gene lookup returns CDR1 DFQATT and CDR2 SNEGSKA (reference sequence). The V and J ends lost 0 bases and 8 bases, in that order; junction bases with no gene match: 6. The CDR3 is CSARDPGLAGGLGELFF. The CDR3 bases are TGCAGTGCTAGAGATCCGGGACTAGCGGGAGGGTTGGGGGAGCTGTTTTTT.

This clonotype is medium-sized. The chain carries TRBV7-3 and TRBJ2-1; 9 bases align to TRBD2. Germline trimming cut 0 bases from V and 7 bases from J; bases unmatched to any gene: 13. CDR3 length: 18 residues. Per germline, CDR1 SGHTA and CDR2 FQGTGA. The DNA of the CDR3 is TGTGCCAGCAGCTTAACGGGTTTGGGTAGCGGGGGTTTAAATGAGCAGTTCTTC. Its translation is CASSLTGLGSGGLNEQFF. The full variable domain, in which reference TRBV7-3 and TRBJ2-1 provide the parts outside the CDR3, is GAGVSQTPSNKVTEKGKYVELRCDPISGHTALYWYRQSLGQGPEFLIYFQGTGAADDSGLPNDRFFAVRPEGSVSTLKIQRTERGDSAVYLCASSLTGLGSGGLNEQFFGPGTRLTVL.

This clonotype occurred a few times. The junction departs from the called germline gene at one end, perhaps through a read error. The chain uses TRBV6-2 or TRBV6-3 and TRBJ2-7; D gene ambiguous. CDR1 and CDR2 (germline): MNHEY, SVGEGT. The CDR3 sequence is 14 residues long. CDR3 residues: CANSYGRPTYEQYF. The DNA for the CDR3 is TGTGCCAACAGTTATGGACGGCCCACCTACGAGCAGTACTTC.

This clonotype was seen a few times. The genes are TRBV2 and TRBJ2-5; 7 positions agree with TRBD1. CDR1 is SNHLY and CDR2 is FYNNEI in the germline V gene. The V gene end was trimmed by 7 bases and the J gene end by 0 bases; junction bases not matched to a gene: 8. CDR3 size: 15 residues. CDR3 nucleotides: TGTGCCAGCATTCGCACAGGGGCGTACCAAGAGACCCAGTACTTC. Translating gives CASIRTGAYQETQYF.